Below are 26 T cell receptor beta chains sequenced from a single sample in a study of STAT3 mutations in large granular lymphocyte leukemia. Regarding the study as a whole: In T-cell large granular lymphocyte leukemia, about half of patients showed multiple immunodominant subclonotypes.

No antigen is known for these receptors. Data came from immunoSEQ multiplex PCR; TCRdb stores just in-frame clones and leaves some out. Of under 35,000 clones listed, around 88% are singletons. The sequenced sample was peripheral blood mononuclear cells. The receptor source for this set is a man between 60 and 75 years old with T-cell large granular lymphocyte leukemia. Some clones in this sample may be carry-over from other donors' samples.

The chain uses TRBV10-2 and TRBJ1-1, with 10 bases that match TRBD1. The CDR3 has 15 residues. Looked up from germline, CDR1 is WSHSY and CDR2 is SAAADI. V shed 6 bases, J shed 1 base, and the junction held 5 bases outside the gene matches. CDR3 sequence: CASRGTGAANTEAFF. The CDR3 nucleotides are TGCGCCAGCAGAGGGACAGGGGCCGCGAACACTGAAGCTTTCTTT.

The gene calls are TRBV5-1 and TRBJ2-5; 7 bases match TRBD1. V shed 4 bases and J 4 bases; nucleotides not matched to a gene: 4. The germline gives CDR1 SGHRS, CDR2 YFSETQ. The CDR3 is made up of 13 amino acids. CDR3 bases: TGCGCCAGCAGCGCACAGGGGATAGAGACCCAGTACTTC. It is translated as CASSAQGIETQYF.

The chain has TRBV28 and TRBJ1-1; D unclear. Trimming removed 2 bases at V and 6 bases at J, with 10 bases between. The CDR3 runs 13 residues. Germline V gives CDR1 MDHEN, CDR2 SYDVKM. The CDR3 DNA reads TGTGCCAGCAGTTTAATCGGGGTACCTGAAGCTTTCTTT. Its protein is CASSLIGVPEAFF.

The chain recombines TRBV10-2 with TRBJ2-4, with TRBD1 identical over 8 bases. Germline V gene data show CDR1 as WSHSY and CDR2 as SAAADI. Unmatched junction bases numbered 10, after V lost 6 bases and J lost 9 bases. CDR3 size: 14 residues. DNA of the CDR3: TGCGCCAGCAGCGCCGGTGCAGGGGGCGTCATTCAGTACTTC. Translated: CASSAGAGGVIQYF.

The chain is built from TRBV18 and TRBJ2-5; no clear D gene. V lost 6 bases to trimming and J lost 5 bases, with 7 bases between them. This CDR3 comprises 11 residues. In germline, CDR1 is KGHSH, CDR2 LQKENI. The CDR3 reads CASSPGETQYF. The CDR3 DNA follows: TGTGCCAGCTCGCCCGGGGAGACCCAGTACTTC.

The chain is built from TRBV28 and TRBJ2-5; no clear D. The length of the CDR3 is 13 residues. V gave up 6 bases and J gave up 4 bases, with 12 bases separating them. Germline-derived CDR1 and CDR2 are MDHEN and SYDVKM. The chain's CDR3 is CASSTTNPETQYF. For the CDR3, the DNA is TGTGCCAGCAGCACGACAAATCCAGAGACCCAGTACTTC.

This chain joins TRBV19 and TRBJ2-1; TRBD2 might be the D (6 bases). V lost 1 base and J 6 bases, leaving 13 bases between the germline ends. Germline V gene lookup returns CDR1 LNHDA and CDR2 SQIVND (reference sequence). This CDR3 is 15 amino acids long. Written as DNA, the CDR3 is TGTGCCAGTAGTATAGCCCAGGGAGGTAGCAATGAGCAGTTCTTC. It yields the protein CASSIAQGGSNEQFF.

The chain's CDR3 is CASSEEGVAPRRNQPQHF. The CDR3 bases are TGTGCCAGCAGTGAAGAGGGGGTGGCCCCGAGACGCAATCAGCCCCAGCATTTT. This chain joins TRBV6-1 and TRBJ1-5, with D possibly being TRBD1 (6 bases). The V end was cut by 1 base, the J end by 2 bases, with 18 bases between. Germline V gives CDR1 MNHNS, CDR2 SASEGT. This CDR3 is 18 amino acids long.

The chain joins TRBV6-5 to TRBJ1-2; tentatively, D is TRBD1 (6 bases). The CDR3 loop spans 15 amino acids. Germline-derived CDR1 and CDR2 are MNHEY and SVGAGI. Trimming pared 5 bases from V and 2 bases from J, leaving 15 bases between. CDR3 in amino acids: CASSKQGQENYGYTF. Here the CDR3 DNA reads TGTGCCAGCAGTAAACAGGGTCAGGAGAACTATGGCTACACCTTC.

The chain is built from TRBV5-1 and TRBJ1-1; TRBD1 matches 9 bases. Germline values: CDR1 SGHRS, CDR2 YFSETQ. Trimming took 4 bases from V and 1 from J; bases not matched to a gene: 2. The CDR3 has 14 residues. In DNA, the CDR3 is TGCGCCAGCAGCACGACAGGGGGGAACACTGAAGCTTTCTTT. It codes for CASSTTGGNTEAFF.

The V gene is TRBV9, the J gene TRBJ2-2; TRBD2 is a possible D gene (5 bases). The CDR3 spans 14 residues. Looked up from germline, CDR1 is SGDLS and CDR2 is YYNGEE. Trimming took 7 bases from V and 3 from J, leaving 13 bases between them. The CDR3 coding sequence is TGTGCCAGCCAGAGGGATCGGCACACCGGGGAGCTGTTTTTT. This sequence encodes CASQRDRHTGELFF.

The V and J genes are TRBV5-1 and TRBJ1-2, with D uncertain. The germline gives CDR1 SGHRS, CDR2 YFSETQ. Trimming left V 0 bases short and J 8 bases short, with 8 bases between. CDR3 size: 12 residues. Here the CDR3 DNA reads TGCGCCAGCAGCTTGGGCACGGGGGGCTACACCTTC. Translated, it gives CASSLGTGGYTF.

The chain employs TRBV11-2 and TRBJ2-3; 7 nucleotides line up with TRBD2. The CDR3 has 15 residues. Germline V lookup: CDR1 SGHAT, CDR2 FQNNGV. The V segment lost 5 bases and the J segment 5 bases; nucleotides outside the gene matches: 10. CDR3 sequence: CASSPSGMGGDTQYF. The CDR3 region has the DNA TGTGCCAGCAGCCCGAGCGGGATGGGGGGAGATACGCAGTATTTT.

This clone was seen once. The chain joins TRBV5-4 to TRBJ2-5; D is ambiguous. The CDR3 extends over 17 amino acids. Germline V CDR1 and CDR2: SGHNT, YYREEE (reference sequence). Trimming removed 5 bases from V and 5 bases from J, with 25 bases in between. The CDR3 reads CASRLQVSARLRETQYF. CDR3 DNA: TGTGCCAGCAGATTGCAGGTCAGCGCGCGTCTGCGGGAGACCCAGTACTTC. Full variable domain (missing parts from reference TRBV5-4 and TRBJ2-5): ETGVTQSPTHLIKTRGQQVTLRCSSQSGHNTVSWYQQALGQGPQFIFQYYREEENGRGNFPPRFSGLQFPNYSSELNVNALELDDSALYLCASRLQVSARLRETQYFGPGTRLLVL.

The chain uses TRBV28 and TRBJ1-2; the D gene is possibly TRBD1 (6 bases). The germline CDR1 and CDR2 sequences are MDHEN and SYDVKM. Trimming removed 4 bases at V and 4 bases at J, with 19 bases between. The CDR3 is 16 amino acids. CDR3 amino acids: CASSSFTGTDSYGYTF. CDR3 coding DNA: TGTGCCAGCAGTTCTTTCACCGGGACGGACAGCTATGGCTACACCTTC.

The CDR3 sequence is CSGGEGDTQYF. DNA of the CDR3: TGCAGCGGTGGGGAGGGAGATACGCAGTATTTT. This sequence joins TRBV29-1 and TRBJ2-3; TRBD2 matches at 7 bases. Germline-derived CDR1 and CDR2 are SQVTM and ANQGSEA. Trimming took 7 bases from V and 5 from J; bases not matched to a gene: 3. This CDR3 comprises 11 residues.

The V gene is TRBV18, the J gene TRBJ2-3, with 9 positions matching TRBD1. From germline, CDR1 is KGHSH and CDR2 LQKENI. The junction had 10 bases not matched to a gene; V was cut back by 6 bases and J by 6 bases. The CDR3 has 15 residues. CDR3 region: CASSGTGMPQDTQYF. The CDR3 DNA is TGTGCCAGCTCCGGGACAGGGATGCCTCAGGATACGCAGTATTTT.

V usage is TRBV2 and J usage is TRBJ1-5, with 12 positions matching TRBD1. The germline gives CDR1 SNHLY, CDR2 FYNNEI. The CDR3 runs to 15 residues. The V segment lost 6 bases and the J segment 6 bases; nucleotides outside the gene matches: 6. CDR3 in amino acids: CASSGTGGRSQPQHF. The CDR3, as DNA: TGTGCCAGCAGCGGGACAGGGGGCAGGAGTCAGCCCCAGCATTTT.

This chain links TRBV7-2 with TRBJ2-1; 7 nucleotides line up with TRBD2. V was pared by 3 bases and J by 6 bases, with 8 bases of the junction left unmatched. The CDR3 covers 15 residues. The germline V gene encodes CDR1 SGHTA and CDR2 FQGNSA. The CDR3 DNA follows: TGTGCCAGCAGCTTCCGGGCGGGAGCCCTCAATGAGCAGTTCTTC. Amino acids: CASSFRAGALNEQFF.

This clone appeared once. The rearrangement links TRBV5-5 to TRBJ1-3; 10 bases match TRBD1. Unmatched junction bases numbered 2, after V lost 0 bases and J lost 2 bases. This CDR3 has 16 residues. The germline V gene encodes CDR1 SGHKS and CDR2 YYEKEE (reference sequence). In DNA, the CDR3 is TGTGCCAGCAGCTTGGGTGGACAGGGGGCTGGAAACACCATATATTTT. Encoded protein: CASSLGGQGAGNTIYF.

The gene calls are TRBV6-5 and TRBJ1-5; tentative D call: TRBD1 (5 bases). The CDR3 extends over 15 amino acids. Deletions cut 2 bases from V and 7 bases from J, with 15 bases between. Germline CDR1 reads MNHEY; CDR2 reads SVGAGI. For the CDR3, the DNA is TGTGCCAGCAGTTACCAGGGAATGGTTAGACAGCCCCAGCATTTT. Translation: CASSYQGMVRQPQHF.

The chain uses TRBV27 and TRBJ2-7; 8 bases map to TRBD2. Germline V lookup: CDR1 MNHEY, CDR2 SMNVEV (reference sequence). V lost 5 bases to trimming and J lost 2 bases; unmatched junction nucleotides: 8. The CDR3 totals 15 residues. CDR3 in DNA: TGTGCCAGCAGTGCATCCGGGACTAGTCCCTACGAGCAGTACTTC. Residues: CASSASGTSPYEQYF.

The rearrangement joins TRBV7-9 to TRBJ1-6, with no clear D. Germline lookup yields CDR1 SEHNR and CDR2 FQNEAQ (reference sequence). The length of the CDR3 is 13 residues. V lost 1 base and J 9 bases, leaving 7 bases between the germline ends. CDR3 in DNA: TGTGCCAGCAGCTTAGGAGGCTCTTCACCCCTCCACTTT. Translated: CASSLGGSSPLHF.

V usage is TRBV5-4 and J usage is TRBJ2-7; 8 bases align to TRBD2. Germline CDR1 is SGHNT and CDR2 is YYREEE (reference sequence). This CDR3 comprises 14 residues. Losses at the gene ends were 3 bases for V and 6 bases for J; bases not matched to a gene: 8. This chain's CDR3 is CASSWTGLDTEQYF. In nucleotides, the CDR3 is TGTGCCAGCAGCTGGACGGGACTAGACACCGAGCAGTACTTC.

The chain combines TRBV5-1 with TRBJ1-6; 8 bases line up with TRBD1. Germline V gene sequence: CDR1 SGHRS, CDR2 YFSETQ. Trimming at V came to 0 bases and at J to 13 bases, leaving 12 bases not matched to a gene. The CDR3 contains 16 residues. The CDR3 region has the DNA TGCGCCAGCAGCTTGGGGACAGGGCCCTACGGATCCCCCCTCCACTTT. This codes for CASSLGTGPYGSPLHF. Using reference TRBV5-1 and TRBJ1-6 for the parts outside the CDR3, the full variable domain is KAGVTQTPRYLIKTRGQQVTLSCSPISGHRSVSWYQQTPGQGLQFLFEYFSETQRNKGNFPGRFSGRQFSNSRSEMNVSTLELGDSALYLCASSLGTGPYGSPLHFGNGTRLTVT.

The chain employs TRBV18 and TRBJ1-5, with a possible D match to TRBD1 (5 bases). Germline V gives CDR1 KGHSH, CDR2 LQKENI. This CDR3 is built from 18 residues. V lost 2 bases, J lost 0 bases, and 17 bases lay in between. For the CDR3, the DNA is TGTGCCAGCTCACCATCGGGACCGACGGTAAATAGCAATCAGCCCCAGCATTTT. Translation: CASSPSGPTVNSNQPQHF.